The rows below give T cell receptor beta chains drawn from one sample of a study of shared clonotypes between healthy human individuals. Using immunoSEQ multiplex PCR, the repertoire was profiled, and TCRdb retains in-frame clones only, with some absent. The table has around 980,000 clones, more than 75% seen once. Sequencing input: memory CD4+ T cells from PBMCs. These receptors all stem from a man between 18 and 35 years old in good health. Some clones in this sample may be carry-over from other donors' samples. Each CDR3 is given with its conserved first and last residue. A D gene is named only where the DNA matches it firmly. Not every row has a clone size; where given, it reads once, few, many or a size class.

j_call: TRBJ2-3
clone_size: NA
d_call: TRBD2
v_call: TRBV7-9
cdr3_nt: TGTGCCAGCAGCTTAGGCCTATTTGTGGGAGGGAGCACAGATACGCAGTATTTT
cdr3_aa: CASSLGLFVGGSTDTQYF

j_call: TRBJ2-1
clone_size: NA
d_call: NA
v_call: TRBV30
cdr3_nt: TGTGCCTGGAGCGATGAAGACTTCAATGAGCAGTTCTTC
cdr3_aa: CAWSDEDFNEQFF

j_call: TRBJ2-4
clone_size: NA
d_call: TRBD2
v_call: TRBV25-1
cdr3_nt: TGTGCCAGCAGCCCGGGGGGGACTAGCATCGGCCGAGACATTCAGTACTTC
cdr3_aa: CASSPGGTSIGRDIQYF

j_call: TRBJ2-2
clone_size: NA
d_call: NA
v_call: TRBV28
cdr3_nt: TGTGCCAGCAGTCGCTTGGGGGAGCTGTTTTTT
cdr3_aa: CASSRLGELFF

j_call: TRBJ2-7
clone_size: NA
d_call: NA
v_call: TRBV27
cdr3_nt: TGTGCCAGCCGCTCCTCTTTTCAAGTGCGTAGCGTGGAGTCCAGAACAAACTACGAGCAGTACTTC
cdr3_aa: CASRSSFQVRSVESRTNYEQYF

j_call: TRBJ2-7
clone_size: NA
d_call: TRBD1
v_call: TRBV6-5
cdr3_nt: TGTGCCAGCAGTTCCCAGGGGGCTCTCATGAACGAGCAGTACTTC
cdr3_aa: CASSSQGALMNEQYF

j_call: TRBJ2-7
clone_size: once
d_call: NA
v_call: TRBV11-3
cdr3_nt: TGTGCCAGCCCCGCGGAGTACTTC
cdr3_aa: CASPAEYF

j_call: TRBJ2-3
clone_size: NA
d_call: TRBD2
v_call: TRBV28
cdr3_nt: TGTGCCAGCAGTTTATTACGAGTGGCTAGCGGGAGGGCAGGGGATACGCAGTATTTT
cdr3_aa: CASSLLRVASGRAGDTQYF

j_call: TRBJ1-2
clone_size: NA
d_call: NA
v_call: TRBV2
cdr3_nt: TGTGCCAGCAGCGGTAGTTCGGGTAATTTCGATATTGGCTACACCTTC
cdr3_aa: CASSGSSGNFDIGYTF

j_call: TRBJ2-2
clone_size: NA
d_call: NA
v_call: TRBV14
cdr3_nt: TGTGCCAGCAGCCAAGATACCGGGCTGGTGGCCGGGGAGCTGTTTTTT
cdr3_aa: CASSQDTGLVAGELFF

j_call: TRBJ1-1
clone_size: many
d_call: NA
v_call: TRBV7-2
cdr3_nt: TGTGCCAGCAGCTTAGGTCCGGGTACAACTGAAGCTTTCTTT
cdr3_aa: CASSLGPGTTEAFF

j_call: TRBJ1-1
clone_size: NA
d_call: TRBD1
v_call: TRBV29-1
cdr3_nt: TGCAGCGGAGACAGGGGGAACACTGAAGCTTTCTTT
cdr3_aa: CSGDRGNTEAFF

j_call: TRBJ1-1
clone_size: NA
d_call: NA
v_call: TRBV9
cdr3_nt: TGTGCCAGCAGCGTAGTTGGCTCGGGGAACACTGAAGCTTTCTTT
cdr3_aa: CASSVVGSGNTEAFF

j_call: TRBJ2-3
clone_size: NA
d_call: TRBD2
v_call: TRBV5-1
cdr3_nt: TGCGCCAGCAGCACCTTAGCGGGAGGAACAGATACGCAGTATTTT
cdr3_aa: CASSTLAGGTDTQYF

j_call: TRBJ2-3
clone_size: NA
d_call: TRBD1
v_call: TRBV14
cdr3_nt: TGTGCCAGCAGCAAAGGACAGGGTGGCACAGATACGCAGTATTTT
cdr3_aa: CASSKGQGGTDTQYF

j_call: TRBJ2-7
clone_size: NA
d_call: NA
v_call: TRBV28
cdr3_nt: TGTGCCACCCGCTGGGGGACGGGCCCCCTCGAGCAGTACTTC
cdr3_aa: CATRWGTGPLEQYF

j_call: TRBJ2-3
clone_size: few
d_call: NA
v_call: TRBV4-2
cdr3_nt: TGTGCCAGCAGCCAAGATCCCAGGGGGGGCACAGATACGCAGTATTTT
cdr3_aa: CASSQDPRGGTDTQYF

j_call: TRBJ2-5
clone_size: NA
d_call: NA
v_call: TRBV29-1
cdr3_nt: TGCAGCGTTGTCCGCATACAAGAGACCCAGTACTTC
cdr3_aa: CSVVRIQETQYF

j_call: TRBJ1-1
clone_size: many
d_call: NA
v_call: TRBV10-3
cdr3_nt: TGTGCCATCAGTGCGACAGGCCGGAACACTGAAGCTTTCTTT
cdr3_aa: CAISATGRNTEAFF

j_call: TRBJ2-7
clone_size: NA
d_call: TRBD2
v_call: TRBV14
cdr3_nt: TGTGCCAGCAGCCAGGGACTAGCGGGAGGTGGCTACGAGCAGTACTTC
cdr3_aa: CASSQGLAGGGYEQYF

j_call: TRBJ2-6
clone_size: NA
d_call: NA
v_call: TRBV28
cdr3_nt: TGTGCCAGCAGTTCCCTCTCTGGGGCCAACGTCCTGACTTTC
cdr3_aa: CASSSLSGANVLTF

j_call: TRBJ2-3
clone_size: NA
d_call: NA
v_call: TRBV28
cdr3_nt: TGTGCCAGCAGTTTATCCTCGGCGGCTAGCACAGATACGCAGTATTTT
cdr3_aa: CASSLSSAASTDTQYF

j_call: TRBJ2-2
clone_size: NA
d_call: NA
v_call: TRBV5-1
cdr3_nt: TGCGCCAGCAGCTTGGTTTCGAACACCGGGGAGCTGTTTTTT
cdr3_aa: CASSLVSNTGELFF

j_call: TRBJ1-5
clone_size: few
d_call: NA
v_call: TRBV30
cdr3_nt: TGTGCCTGGAGTGTATCGGGTCGGTACAATCAGCCCCAGCATTTT
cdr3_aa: CAWSVSGRYNQPQHF

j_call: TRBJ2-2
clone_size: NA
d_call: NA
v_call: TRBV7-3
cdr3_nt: TGTGCCAGCAGCTTTACCAAAGGGGCCTCGAACACCGGGGAGCTGTTTTTT
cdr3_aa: CASSFTKGASNTGELFF

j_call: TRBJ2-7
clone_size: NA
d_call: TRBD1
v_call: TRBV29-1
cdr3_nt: TGCAGCGTTGGAGACAGGGGGCGCTTCGACGAGCAGTACTTC
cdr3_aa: CSVGDRGRFDEQYF

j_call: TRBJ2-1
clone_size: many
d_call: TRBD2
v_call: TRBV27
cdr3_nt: TGTGCCAGCAGTTTGTGGCTAGCGGGAGCCTCCTACAATGAGCAGTTCTTC
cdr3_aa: CASSLWLAGASYNEQFF

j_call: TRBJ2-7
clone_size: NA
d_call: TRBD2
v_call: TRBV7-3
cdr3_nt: TGTGCCAGCAGCTTAACCCTAGCGGGAAGCGAGCAGTACTTC
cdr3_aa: CASSLTLAGSEQYF

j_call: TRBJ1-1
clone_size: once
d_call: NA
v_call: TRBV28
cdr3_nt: TGTGCCAGCAGTTTTTCAGGCGTGAACACTGAAGCTTTCTTT
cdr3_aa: CASSFSGVNTEAFF

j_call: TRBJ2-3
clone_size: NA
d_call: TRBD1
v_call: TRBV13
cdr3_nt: TGTGCCAGCAGCCCTCCCAAGAGACAGGGTGGTCCAGATACGCAGTATTTT
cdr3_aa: CASSPPKRQGGPDTQYF

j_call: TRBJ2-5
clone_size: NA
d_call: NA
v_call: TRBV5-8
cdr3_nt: TGTGCCAGCAGCTTGAGCCGGGGACCCGCGCGCGAGACCCAGTACTTC
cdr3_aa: CASSLSRGPARETQYF